A selection of T cell receptor beta chains follows, all from one sample in a study of human T cells and chemical hapten exposure. TCRdb re-called the RACE reads with MiXCR, one entry per CDR3 protein. The sample shows 100,000 or so distinct CDR3 sequences, 7% to 10% of them seen only once. The sample was whole blood, taken in connection with sensitization to the hapten diphenylcyclopropenone (DPC). Receptors originate from a middle-aged woman with alopecia areata. Some clones in this sample may be carry-over from other donors' samples. The CDR3 runs from the conserved cysteine through the conserved F or W. D genes are given only for firm matches. Only part of the rows carry a size: once, few, many, or a class if the clone is expanded.

>TRBJ2-5|many|-|TRBV20-1
CSARGPPETQYF
TGCAGTGCTAGAGGCCCCCCCGAGACCCAGTACTTC
>TRBJ2-2|-|-|TRBV28
CASRRGGNTGELFF
TGTGCCAGCAGGCGGGGAGGGAACACCGGGGAGCTGTTTTTT
>TRBJ2-1|many|-|TRBV9
CASSGDSYNEQFF
TGTGCCAGCAGCGGGGACTCCTACAATGAGCAGTTCTTC
>TRBJ2-1|large|-|TRBV27
CAAGRITEQFF
TGTGCCGCGGGGAGGATTACTGAGCAGTTCTTC
>TRBJ2-1|many|-|TRBV7-2
CASSLWGNSYNEQFF
TGTGCCAGCAGCTTATGGGGCAACTCCTACAATGAGCAGTTCTTC
>TRBJ1-2|many|-|TRBV7-2
CASSRDQANYGYTF
TGTGCCAGCAGCCGGGACCAAGCTAACTATGGCTACACCTTC
>TRBJ2-3|-|-|TRBV29-1
CSVQSRQDTDTQYF
TGCAGCGTTCAGTCCCGGCAGGACACAGATACGCAGTATTTT
>TRBJ2-3|many|-|TRBV20-1
CSARDRAVTDTQYF
TGCAGTGCTAGAGATCGCGCGGTGACAGATACGCAGTATTTT
>TRBJ2-7|few|TRBD1|TRBV12-3/TRBV12-4
CASSPVGDRDEQYF
TGTGCCAGCAGTCCCGTTGGTGACAGGGACGAGCAGTACTTC
>TRBJ2-7|many|TRBD1|TRBV5-1
CASSLASGTAYEQYF
TGCGCCAGCAGCTTGGCGTCCGGGACAGCCTACGAGCAGTACTTC
>TRBJ2-1|many|-|TRBV4-2
CASSRPGGRESLSYNEQFF
TGTGCCAGCAGCCGTCCTGGGGGGCGGGAAAGTCTCTCCTACAATGAGCAGTTCTTC
>TRBJ1-5|many|-|TRBV27
CASSPAVRSGNQPQHF
TGTGCCAGCAGCCCCGCCGTCCGGTCGGGGAATCAGCCCCAGCATTTT
>TRBJ2-7|many|-|TRBV10-3
CAISRRDNEQYF
TGTGCCATCAGCCGAAGGGATAACGAGCAGTACTTC
>TRBJ2-6|-|TRBD2|TRBV28
CASSPLAGGPRGANVLTF
TGTGCCAGCAGTCCTCTAGCGGGAGGGCCCAGGGGGGCCAACGTCCTGACTTTC
>TRBJ2-3|few|-|TRBV2
CASSGSGEVPGSDTQYF
TGTGCCAGCAGTGGTTCAGGGGAGGTGCCCGGGTCAGATACGCAGTATTTT
>TRBJ1-2|few|TRBD1|TRBV28
CATLPGQGYYGYTF
TGTGCCACCCTTCCGGGACAGGGATACTATGGCTACACCTTC
>TRBJ1-1|many|-|TRBV7-2
CASSLYFQNTEAFF
TGTGCCAGCAGCTTATATTTCCAGAACACTGAAGCTTTCTTT
>TRBJ2-2|few|TRBD2|TRBV6-4
CASSDLAGEGGELFF
TGTGCCAGCAGTGACCTAGCGGGAGAAGGCGGGGAGCTGTTTTTT
>TRBJ2-1|-|TRBD2|TRBV4-1
CASSQDLSGRGEQFF
TGCGCCAGCAGCCAAGATCTTAGCGGGAGGGGTGAGCAGTTCTTC
>TRBJ2-7|-|TRBD1|TRBV27
CASKSSGTASYEQYF
TGTGCCAGCAAGTCCTCCGGGACAGCGTCCTACGAGCAGTACTTC
>TRBJ2-7|few|-|TRBV14
CASSQDMDSGHEQYF
TGTGCCAGCAGCCAAGACATGGACAGCGGACACGAGCAGTACTTC
>TRBJ2-5|-|-|TRBV5-6
CASSPGTPEETQYF
TGTGCCAGCAGCCCAGGGACTCCCGAAGAGACCCAGTACTTC
>TRBJ2-2|-|TRBD2|TRBV6-2/TRBV6-3
CASNGLAGLRTGELFF
TGTGCCAGCAACGGACTAGCGGGACTAAGGACCGGGGAGCTGTTTTTT
>TRBJ2-7|few|-|TRBV9
CASSAGGGPLGGEQYF
TGTGCCAGCAGCGCCGGAGGGGGACCCCTGGGTGGCGAGCAGTACTTC
>TRBJ2-7|-|-|TRBV4-3
CASSQDRGPLYEQYF
TGCGCCAGCAGCCAAGACAGGGGACCTCTCTACGAGCAGTACTTC
>TRBJ2-2|few|TRBD1|TRBV5-4
CASSRDRRELFF
TGTGCCAGCAGCAGGGACAGGCGGGAGCTGTTTTTT
>TRBJ2-1|few|-|TRBV6-2/TRBV6-3
CASTAGARAQFF
TGTGCCAGCACCGCAGGGGCCCGGGCGCAGTTCTTC
>TRBJ2-1|-|-|TRBV5-1
CASSRQGNVDNEQFF
TGCGCCAGCAGCCGGCAGGGTAATGTGGACAATGAGCAGTTCTTC
>TRBJ2-1|few|TRBD2|TRBV20-1
CSAIGLADYNEQFF
TGCAGTGCTATTGGACTAGCGGATTACAATGAGCAGTTCTTC
>TRBJ1-6|-|-|TRBV6-2/TRBV6-3
CASSFLENSPLHF
TGTGCCAGCAGTTTTCTCGAGAATTCACCCCTCCACTTT
>TRBJ1-1|many|-|TRBV28
CASSLGRFNTEAFF
TGTGCCAGCAGTTTAGGCAGATTCAACACTGAAGCTTTCTTT
>TRBJ2-7|many|TRBD2|TRBV6-2/TRBV6-3
CAIKPSGISYEQYF
TGTGCCATTAAGCCTAGCGGGATCTCCTACGAGCAGTACTTC
>TRBJ2-1|many|-|TRBV29-1
CSVDSGRDNEQFF
TGCAGCGTTGACTCCGGGAGAGACAATGAGCAGTTCTTC
>TRBJ1-2|few|TRBD1|TRBV24-1
CATRTGTGGSGDGYTF
TGTGCCACCAGGACCGGGACAGGGGGCTCCGGGGATGGCTACACCTTC
>TRBJ2-3|-|TRBD2|TRBV5-1
CASSSGTSGKSSDTQYF
TGCGCCAGCAGCTCCGGGACTAGCGGGAAATCCTCAGATACGCAGTATTTT
>TRBJ1-5|-|-|TRBV5-6
CASSLGAVSNQPQHF
TGTGCCAGCAGCTTGGGGGCGGTCTCGAATCAGCCCCAGCATTTT
>TRBJ2-1|many|TRBD2|TRBV30
CAWSPSGFSYNEQFF
TGTGCCTGGAGCCCTAGCGGTTTCTCCTACAATGAGCAGTTCTTC
>TRBJ2-2|few|TRBD2|TRBV6-2/TRBV6-3
CASRRLAGYTGELFF
TGTGCCAGCAGAAGACTAGCGGGGTACACCGGGGAGCTGTTTTTT
>TRBJ2-2|few|-|TRBV20-1
CSASPSNTGELFF
TGCAGTGCTAGTCCATCGAACACCGGGGAGCTGTTTTTT
>TRBJ1-2|few|-|TRBV6-5
CASRRGGVYGYTF
TGTGCCAGCCGGAGGGGGGGTGTTTATGGCTACACCTTC
>TRBJ2-1|many|-|TRBV6-2/TRBV6-3
CASSYEGSYNEQFF
TGTGCCAGCAGTTACGAGGGGTCCTACAATGAGCAGTTCTTC
>TRBJ2-2|-|TRBD2|TRBV5-6
CASRPRAGGPSGELFF
TGTGCCAGCAGACCGAGAGCGGGAGGGCCGAGCGGGGAGCTGTTTTTT
>TRBJ2-1|-|-|TRBV15
CATSRENLATYNEQFF
TGTGCCACCAGCAGAGAAAACCTAGCTACTTACAATGAGCAGTTCTTC
>TRBJ2-1|few|-|TRBV30
CAWGRTEQFF
TGTGCCTGGGGTCGTACTGAGCAGTTCTTC
>TRBJ2-1|-|-|TRBV7-9
CASSFGLGNYNEQFF
TGTGCCAGCAGCTTCGGCCTAGGGAACTACAATGAGCAGTTCTTC
>TRBJ2-5|many|-|TRBV4-2
CASSLAGSMETQYF
TGTGCCAGCAGCCTGGCCGGGAGTATGGAGACCCAGTACTTC